The rows below give T cell receptor beta chains drawn from one sample of a study of shared clonotypes between healthy human individuals. TCRdb's table, derived via immunoSEQ multiplex PCR, lists solely in-frame clones and lacks some. The table shows fewer than 1.8 million clones, with approximately 98.5% occurring only once. Sequenced sample: naive CD4+ T cells sorted from blood. These receptors originate from a man between 25 and 39 years old in good health. Both conserved end residues are part of each CDR3. The D gene is left open where the match is weak. A clone size is listed for some rows: how often the clone was seen (once, few, many), or a class if it is expanded.

d_gene | j_gene | abundance | v_gene | CDR3aa | CDR3nt
TRBD1 | TRBJ1-2 | . | TRBV28 | CASSPSEQGVTGYTF | TGTGCCAGCAGTCCCTCCGAACAGGGGGTGACTGGCTACACCTTC
. | TRBJ2-7 | once | TRBV7-2 | CASSLVPGRGSYEQYF | TGTGCCAGCAGCTTAGTACCGGGTCGAGGCTCCTACGAGCAGTACTTC
. | TRBJ1-5 | once | TRBV5-4 | CASSSSGNQPQHF | TGTGCCAGCAGCTCCTCGGGCAATCAGCCCCAGCATTTT
TRBD2 | TRBJ2-1 | once | TRBV18 | CASSPLAGGVEQFF | TGTGCCAGCTCGCCACTAGCGGGAGGGGTTGAGCAGTTCTTC
. | TRBJ2-7 | once | TRBV5-5 | CASSPQPGPAPYEQYF | TGTGCCAGCAGCCCCCAGCCGGGACCAGCACCCTACGAGCAGTACTTC
TRBD2 | TRBJ2-1 | . | TRBV15 | CATSRAPWSSGYNEQFF | TGTGCCACCAGCAGAGCCCCGTGGTCTAGCGGATACAATGAGCAGTTCTTC
. | TRBJ1-1 | . | TRBV5-4 | CASSLVGGMNTEAFF | TGTGCCAGCAGCTTGGTAGGGGGTATGAACACTGAAGCTTTCTTT
. | TRBJ2-3 | . | TRBV19 | CASSRDSGDTQYF | TGTGCCAGTAGTAGGGACTCGGGGGATACGCAGTATTTT
. | TRBJ1-5 | . | TRBV29-1 | CSVKTDLWGNQPQHF | TGCAGCGTGAAAACAGATCTGTGGGGCAATCAGCCCCAGCATTTT
. | TRBJ1-1 | . | TRBV19 | CASSILARTEAFF | TGTGCCAGTAGTATTTTGGCGAGGACTGAAGCTTTCTTT
. | TRBJ2-7 | . | TRBV7-9 | CASSLAHGGTGSYEQYF | TGTGCCAGCAGCTTAGCGCATGGGGGTACCGGGTCGTACGAGCAGTACTTC
. | TRBJ2-5 | . | TRBV5-4 | CASSLWSQETQYF | TGTGCCAGCAGCTTGTGGAGTCAAGAGACCCAGTACTTC
. | TRBJ2-3 | . | TRBV4-1 | CASSQDLHGNTDTQYF | TGCGCCAGCAGCCAAGATCTCCACGGGAACACAGATACGCAGTATTTT
. | TRBJ2-7 | . | TRBV7-2 | CASTRGVGSYEQYF | TGTGCCAGCACCAGGGGAGTGGGGTCCTACGAGCAGTACTTC
. | TRBJ1-1 | once | TRBV18 | CASSPRIGEEAFF | TGTGCCAGCTCACCACGTATAGGGGAGGAAGCTTTCTTT
TRBD1 | TRBJ1-4 | . | TRBV2 | CASSVAQGAREATNEKLFF | TGTGCCAGCAGTGTAGCGCAGGGGGCTAGGGAAGCAACTAATGAAAAACTGTTTTTT
TRBD2 | TRBJ2-5 | . | TRBV2 | CASRETSGRITGTQYF | TGTGCCAGCAGAGAGACTAGCGGGAGAATTACGGGGACCCAGTACTTC
. | TRBJ2-5 | . | TRBV5-1 | CASSLGGRRETQYF | TGCGCCAGCAGCTTGGGAGGGAGGAGGGAGACCCAGTACTTC
. | TRBJ1-2 | once | TRBV5-1 | CASSLGTANYGYTF | TGCGCCAGCAGCTTGGGGACAGCCAACTATGGCTACACCTTC
. | TRBJ2-5 | . | TRBV7-8 | CASSRVGEETQYF | TGTGCCAGCAGCCGAGTGGGGGAAGAGACCCAGTACTTC
. | TRBJ1-5 | . | TRBV29-1 | CSVRQGHNQPQHF | TGCAGCGTCAGGCAGGGTCACAATCAGCCCCAGCATTTT
TRBD2 | TRBJ2-7 | once | TRBV2 | CASSGHAGAYEQYF | TGTGCCAGCAGCGGCCATGCGGGGGCCTACGAGCAGTACTTC
. | TRBJ2-7 | . | TRBV7-2 | CASSLGEYAEQYF | TGTGCCAGCAGCTTAGGAGAATATGCCGAGCAGTACTTC
. | TRBJ2-1 | . | TRBV7-9 | CASKEEWKGSYNEQFF | TGTGCCAGCAAGGAAGAGTGGAAAGGGAGCTACAATGAGCAGTTCTTC
. | TRBJ2-1 | . | TRBV18 | CASSPLSARGINEQFF | TGTGCCAGCTCACCACTTTCGGCGCGGGGTATCAATGAGCAGTTCTTC
. | TRBJ2-2 | . | TRBV5-1 | CASKGGMNTGELFF | TGCGCCAGCAAAGGCGGGATGAACACCGGGGAGCTGTTTTTT
. | TRBJ2-7 | . | TRBV2 | CASSGRLYEQYF | TGTGCCAGCAGTGGGAGGTTGTACGAGCAGTACTTC